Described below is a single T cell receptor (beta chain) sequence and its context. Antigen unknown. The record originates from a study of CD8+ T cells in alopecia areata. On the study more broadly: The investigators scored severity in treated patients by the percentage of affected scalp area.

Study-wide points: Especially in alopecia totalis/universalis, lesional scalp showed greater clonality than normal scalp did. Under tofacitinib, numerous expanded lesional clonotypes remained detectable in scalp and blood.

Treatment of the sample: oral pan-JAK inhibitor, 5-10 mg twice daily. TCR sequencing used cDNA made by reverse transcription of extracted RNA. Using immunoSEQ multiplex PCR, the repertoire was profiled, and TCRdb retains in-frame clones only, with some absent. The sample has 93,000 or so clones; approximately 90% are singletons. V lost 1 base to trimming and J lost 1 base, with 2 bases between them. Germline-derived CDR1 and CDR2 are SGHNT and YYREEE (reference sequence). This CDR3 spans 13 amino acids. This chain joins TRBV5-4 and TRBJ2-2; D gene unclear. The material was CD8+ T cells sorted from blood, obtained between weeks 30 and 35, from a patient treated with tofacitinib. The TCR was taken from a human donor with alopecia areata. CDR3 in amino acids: CASSLWNTGELFF. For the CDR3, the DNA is TGTGCCAGCAGCTTGTGGAACACCGGGGAGCTGTTTTTT.